Listed here are 5 T cell receptor beta chains from one sample, sequenced in a study of blood T cells in healthy people across ages. Combining a sample-barcoded 5' primer with a J-beta primer mix, a second PCR ran for roughly 6 to 12 cycles. TCRdb reprocessed the 5' RACE reads with MiXCR, giving one entry per CDR3 protein. The data contain about 730,000 distinct CDR3 sequences, roughly 41% of them singletons. Sequencing was done on a sample of blood. All receptors come from a woman aged 60-70 years in good health.

This chain links TRBV2 with TRBJ1-5; D is undetermined. In germline, CDR1 is SNHLY, CDR2 FYNNEI. This CDR3 spans 15 amino acids. Trimming took 3 bases from V and 0 from J, leaving 9 bases between them. The CDR3 DNA sequence: TGTGCCAGCAGTGAGGGCGGGAATAGCAATCAGCCCCAGCATTTT. It encodes CASSEGGNSNQPQHF.

This clonotype has more than one count but fewer than ten. The chain joins TRBV6-5 to TRBJ2-7, with TRBD2 as a possible D gene (6 bases). Germline V lookup: CDR1 MNHEY, CDR2 SVGAGI. The CDR3 loop spans 15 amino acids. V was cut by 0 bases and J by 2 bases, with 11 bases left in between. The DNA for the CDR3 is TGTGCCAGCAGTTACTCCCCGACTAGTCCCTACGAGCAGTACTTC. As protein: CASSYSPTSPYEQYF.

The chain employs TRBV2 and TRBJ2-1; TRBD1 aligns across 9 bases. The CDR3 spans 17 residues. Germline values: CDR1 SNHLY, CDR2 FYNNEI. V was pared by 7 bases and J by 7 bases, with 17 bases of the junction left unmatched. CDR3 nucleotides: TGTGCCAGCATACGGGGACAGGGCGCTCTTGTGAGGAATGAGCAGTTCTTC. Encoded protein: CASIRGQGALVRNEQFF. The full variable domain, completed using reference TRBV2 and TRBJ2-1, is EPEVTQTPSHQVTQMGQEVILRCVPISNHLYFYWYRQILGQKVEFLVSFYNNEISEKSEIFDDQFSVERPDGSNFTLKIRSTKLEDSAMYFCASIRGQGALVRNEQFFGPGTRLTVL.

In its sample, this clonotype was seen once. The chain combines TRBV20-1 with TRBJ2-3; 8 positions agree with TRBD2. The CDR3 has 17 residues. Looked up from germline, CDR1 is DFQATT and CDR2 is SNEGSKA (reference sequence). With V trimmed by 0 bases and J by 3 bases, 11 bases remained unmatched. Here the CDR3 reads CSARDWGLAGKTDTQYF. The CDR3 nucleotides read TGCAGTGCTAGAGACTGGGGGCTAGCGGGTAAAACAGATACGCAGTATTTT.

This rearrangement joins TRBV5-1 to TRBJ2-1; D may correspond to TRBD1 or TRBD2 (5 bases each). Between the trimmed V and J ends, which lost 6 bases and 12 bases, there was a span of 22 bases. CDR1 SGHRS and CDR2 YFSETQ come from the germline V gene. This CDR3 has 14 residues. The CDR3 nucleotides read TGCGCCAGCACTGAGGGACCCGGGGTTGGTGTGCAGTTCTTC. Translated: CASTEGPGVGVQFF.